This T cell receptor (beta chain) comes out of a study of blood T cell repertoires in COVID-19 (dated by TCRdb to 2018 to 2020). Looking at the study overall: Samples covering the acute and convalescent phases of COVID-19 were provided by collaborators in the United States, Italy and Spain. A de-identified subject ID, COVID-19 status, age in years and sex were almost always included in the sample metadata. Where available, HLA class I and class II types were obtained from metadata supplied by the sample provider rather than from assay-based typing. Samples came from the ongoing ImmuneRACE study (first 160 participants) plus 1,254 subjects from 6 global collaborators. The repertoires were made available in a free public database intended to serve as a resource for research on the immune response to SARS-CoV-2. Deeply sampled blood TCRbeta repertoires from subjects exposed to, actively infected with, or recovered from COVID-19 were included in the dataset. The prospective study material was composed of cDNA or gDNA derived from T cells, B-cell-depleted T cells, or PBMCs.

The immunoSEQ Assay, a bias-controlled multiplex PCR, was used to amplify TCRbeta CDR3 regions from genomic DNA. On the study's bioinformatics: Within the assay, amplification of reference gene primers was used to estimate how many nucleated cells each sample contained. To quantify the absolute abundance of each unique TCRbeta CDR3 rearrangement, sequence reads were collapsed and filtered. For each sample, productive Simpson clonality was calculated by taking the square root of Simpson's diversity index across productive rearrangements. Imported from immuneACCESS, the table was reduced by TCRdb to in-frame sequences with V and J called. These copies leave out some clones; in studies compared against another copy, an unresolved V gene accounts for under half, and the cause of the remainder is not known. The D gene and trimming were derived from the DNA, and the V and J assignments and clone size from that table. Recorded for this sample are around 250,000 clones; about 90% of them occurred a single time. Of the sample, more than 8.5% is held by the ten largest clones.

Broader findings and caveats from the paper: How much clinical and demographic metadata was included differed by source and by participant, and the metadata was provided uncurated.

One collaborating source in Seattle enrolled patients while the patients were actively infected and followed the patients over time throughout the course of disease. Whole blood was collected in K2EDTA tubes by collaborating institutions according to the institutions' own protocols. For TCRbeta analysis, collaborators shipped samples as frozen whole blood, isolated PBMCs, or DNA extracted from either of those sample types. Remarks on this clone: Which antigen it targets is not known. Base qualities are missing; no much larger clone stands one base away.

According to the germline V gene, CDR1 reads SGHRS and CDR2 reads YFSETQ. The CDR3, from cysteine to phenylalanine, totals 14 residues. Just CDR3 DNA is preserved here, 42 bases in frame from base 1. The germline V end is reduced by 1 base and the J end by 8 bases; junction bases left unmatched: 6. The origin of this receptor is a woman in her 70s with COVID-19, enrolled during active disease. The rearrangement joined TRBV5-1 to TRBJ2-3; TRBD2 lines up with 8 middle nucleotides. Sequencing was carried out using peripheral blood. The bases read TGCGCCAGCAGCTTGCCAGCGGGAGAGATTACGCAGTATTTT. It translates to CASSLPAGEITQYF.